The source of this T cell receptor (beta chain) is a study of T cell responses to AZD1222 COVID-19 vaccine. Study observations and caveats: Spike-specific TCR breadth rose after two AZD1222 doses, and depth rose as well. Spike-wide coverage was observed for vaccine-associated CD4 TCRs, with dominant responses at 160-218 and 743-854. Donor demographics were predominantly white British with a female majority; clonal diversity may be underestimated. None of the repertoires were sampled until the peak T cell response had passed.

Assay: immunoSEQ multiplex PCR; the TCRdb copy retains only in-frame clones and omits some. The sample contains about 120,000 clones, 75% to 90% of which appear only once. Turning to this clone: The antigen remains undetermined.

Trimming stripped 1 base from V and 4 bases from J, with 17 bases between. CDR3 length: 16 amino acids. The germline CDR1 and CDR2 sequences are SGHRS and YFSETQ. This clonotype was obtained from an adult in good health. This material consisted of peripheral blood, taken on day 0 of AZD1222 vaccination. The chain has TRBV5-1 and TRBJ1-1, with D unclear. CDR3 sequence reads: CASSLYSGEIPTEAFF. CDR3 coding DNA: TGCGCCAGCAGCTTGTATTCAGGAGAGATTCCCACTGAAGCTTTCTTT.